This T cell receptor (beta chain) stems from a study of CD8+ T cells in alopecia areata. Background on the study: The study gave tofacitinib for 6 to 18 months, then 6 months off drug. Findings and limits, study-wide: Across lesional scalp, and particularly alopecia totalis/universalis, clonality surpassed that of normal scalp. Among patients, TCR sharing was less clear than in mice, a difference possibly due in part to HLA diversity in the patient population.

With regard to this clone: Its target is not known.

The sequencing template was cDNA reverse transcribed from extracted RNA. Libraries were prepared by immunoSEQ multiplex PCR; TCRdb keeps only in-frame clonotypes and omits some of them. The profile shows about 200,000 clones, 50% to 65% of them singletons. V lost 3 bases and J lost 7, with 16 bases in between. CDR1 is GTSNPN and CDR2 is SVGIG in the germline V gene (reference sequence). This CDR3 is built from 13 residues. The chain uses TRBV30 and TRBJ2-7; D possibly matches TRBD1 or TRBD2 (5 bases each). The material sequenced was CD4+ T cells sorted from blood, taken at week 0. The sequence was collected from a human donor with alopecia areata. The CDR3 sequence is CAWRRLFEGEQYF. The DNA for the CDR3 is TGTGCCTGGAGGAGGCTTTTTGAGGGGGAGCAGTACTTC.